Below, 2 T cell receptor beta chains from the same sample are listed, as sequenced in a study of T cells after posttransplantation cyclophosphamide. The protocol was immunoSEQ multiplex PCR, while the TCRdb copy is restricted to in-frame clones and leaves out a portion. The table records approximately 22,000 clones, approximately 73% of them present only once. The sequencing sample was made of memory CD4+ T cells sorted from PBMCs. The receptor set was obtained from a woman aged 55-70 years in good health, CMV-negative, and a related stem cell transplant donor.

The chain has TRBV28 and TRBJ1-6; 7 nucleotides align to TRBD1. J gave up 7 bases and V 5 bases, and 5 bases lay outside the gene matches. The CDR3 runs 14 residues. Germline CDR1 MDHEN, CDR2 SYDVKM. The CDR3 sequence: CASSPTGWNSPLHF. The CDR3 nucleotides are TGTGCCAGCAGTCCGACAGGGTGGAATTCACCCCTCCACTTT. Based on the CDR3 plus reference TRBV28 and TRBJ1-6, the full variable domain is DVKVTQSSRYLVKRTGEKVFLECVQDMDHENMFWYRQDPGLGLRLIYFSYDVKMKEKGDIPEGYSVSREKKERFSLILESASTNQTSMYLCASSPTGWNSPLHFGNGTRLTVT.

The genes are TRBV19 and TRBJ2-1, with TRBD2 matching 7 bases. In germline, CDR1 is LNHDA, CDR2 SQIVND (reference sequence). The CDR3 is 13 residues long. After removal of 6 bases from V and 9 bases from J, the junction contained 8 bases not matched to a gene. Here the CDR3 DNA reads TGTGCCAGTAGCGGGAGGTCCCGGGGTGAGCAGTTCTTC. Protein sequence: CASSGRSRGEQFF.